This T cell receptor beta chain is from a study of T cells after posttransplantation cyclophosphamide (dated by TCRdb to between 2015 and 2016). In terms of the full investigation: The study tracked T cell repertoire reconstitution by TRB sequencing after myeloablative bone marrow transplantation using posttransplantation cyclophosphamide as GVHD prophylaxis. Blood from all 35 or so PTCy patients with 1-year posttransplant specimens was subjected to TRB sequencing. Samples from some 40 PTCy-treated patients, along with samples from approximately 15 of their related bone marrow donors, underwent antigen receptor sequencing. Because TRA and TRB clonality correlated tightly in fewer than ten samples, later TCR analyses were limited to TRB. Public TRB sequences were checked against a database of over 3,500 sequences associated with responses to pathogens, tumor antigens, self-antigens and alloantigens. In 3 patients, TRB sequencing was also performed on up to about 3 more blood samples taken 2 to 5.2 years after transplant, and in 4 patients, pretransplant blood was also TRB-sequenced. Findings and caveats that apply to the study as a whole: Donor-recipient similarity was low at 1-2 months but increased during the first year, and donor CD8+ memory clones often dominated later blood repertoires. Across the 45 to 55 patients, TRB clonality was highly associated with recipient CMV seropositivity and CMV reactivation, and diversity with PTCy was similar to that in the CNI/methotrexate controls. The TRB repertoires of T cells infiltrating skin or the GI tract showed only limited overlap with the TRB repertoires found in blood.

Peripheral blood samples were provided by related bone marrow donors on the day of marrow donation. Peripheral blood and bone marrow mononuclear cells were isolated by Ficoll-Hypaque density centrifugation and were cryopreserved. V gives up 0 bases and J gives up 2 bases, and the segment between their germline ends measures 7 bases. The CDR3 contains 15 residues, cysteine and phenylalanine counted. The read is trimmed to its CDR3 DNA, 45 bases read in frame from base 1. As encoded in the germline V gene (reference sequence), CDR1 is PRHDT while CDR2 is FYEKMQ. Genomic DNA was used for TRB sequencing, which was performed with the immunoSEQ assay at survey resolution or with the hsTCRB kit. From the authors' description of their analysis: The immunoSEQ software handled initial read processing, and the LymphoSeq R package was used for repertoire analyses. Clonality was computed as 1 minus normalized Shannon entropy, and a Gini coefficient was also calculated for each TRB dataset. To infer phenotypes in unsorted samples, TRB sequences from sorted subsets of the recipient or donor were mapped onto the unsorted samples of the same recipient. The immuneACCESS repertoire file appears here via TCRdb, limited to in-frame rearrangements. These files lack a portion of the clones; in checked studies, under half of the deficit traces to unresolved V genes, and the cause of the others is not known. That table furnishes V, J and clone size, whereas the DNA furnished D and trimming. This sample is represented by more than 25,000 clones, with no singletons among them. The top ten clones comprise about 1.5% of the sample.

This clone came up many times. Its antigen target is currently unknown. Base qualities are not at hand, and no much larger clone is one base apart. This chain is built from TRBV13 and TRBJ2-2; possibly the D gene is TRBD2, per 6 matching bases. The material sequenced was PBMCs. This TCR came from a man aged 50-60 years in good health, CMV-negative, and a related stem cell transplant donor. The nucleotide sequence reads TGTGCCAGCAGCTTAGGGGGGGGTAACACCGGGGAGCTGTTTTTT. Its protein product is CASSLGGGNTGELFF.